This TCR beta chain was retrieved from a study of identical twins (dated by TCRdb to 2016 to 2017). About the full investigation: To test whether fetal clonotypes persist, the study used deep sequencing on TCR alpha and beta repertoires from monozygotic twins, unrelated adults of various ages, and cord blood. Replicate twin experiments were performed at different times using different library preparation protocols to rule out contamination.

As regards this clonotype: The antigen it recognizes is unknown. No base qualities exist here, and no much larger clone lies one base off it.

Receptors were amplified or captured by 5' RACE. Sequencer: Illumina HiSeq 2000. Template switching introduced a universal primer binding site; the final cDNA contained a unique molecular identifier, enabling accurate counting of TCR cDNA molecules. Specific primers in the conserved constant-segment region were used to synthesize first-strand cDNA for TCR alpha and beta chains. To control for contamination, every cDNA library was double barcoded, receiving both a SMART-Mk sample barcode and Illumina barcodes. TruSeq adapter sequences, together with Illumina sample barcodes, were added in two successive PCR steps. The Illumina HiSeq platform was used with custom primers to sequence TCR alpha and beta cDNA libraries. Per the original workflow: MiGEC processed the raw reads to extract unique molecular identifiers, while MiXCR was used to determine the CDR3 positions. For each individual, recombination models were inferred using an EM algorithm with the repgenHMM and IGoR tools. The analysis of shared clonotypes was done with the tcR package in R, with sharing normalized by the product of cloneset sizes. To study raw recombination without the effects of thymic and clonal selection, out-of-frame nonproductive sequences were analyzed. The public reads were run again by TCRdb, first through fastp at Q25 and then through MiXCR, and only productive beta chains were kept. Rows with one shared CDR3 protein collapse into an entry with the most common genes and DNA. The V and J calls reflect TCRdb's pipeline rather than the authors' work. This sample lists hundreds of thousands of distinct CDR3 sequences; about 20% were detected once. Around 4.4% of the sample goes to the ten largest clones.

Every donor was a healthy Caucasian. The twin cohort consisted of three pairs of female monozygotic twins, all aged roughly 18 to 30 years. RNA for TCR libraries was isolated from peripheral blood mononuclear cells. V is clipped by 0 bases and J by 0 bases, and the sequence between their germline boundaries is 9 bases long. The germline V gene sets CDR1 to SGHDT and CDR2 to YYEEEE. The CDR3 covers 15 residues, taking in both the cysteine and the phenylalanine. Only the CDR3 DNA is retained, 45 bases long and in frame from the first base. The paper's findings and limits, for the study overall: A weaker excess of twin sharing was found in beta out-of-frame sequences because the signal-to-noise ratio was lowered by fewer shared sequences. Zero-insertion analyses could be partly confounded by invariant T cells such as MAIT and iNKT, although diverse VJ usage argued against such confounding for most clonotypes. Conclusions relied on cross-sectional statistical analysis, since the same donors could not be followed over many years. Compared with coincidental sharing between unrelated individuals, out-of-frame TCR alpha sequences shared between twins had an excess of sequences with low generation probability. Abundant cord blood beta clonotypes had fewer insertions, young adult naive repertoires showed a similar but weaker trend, and memory repertoires showed no such trend. Recombination models systematically underestimated out-of-frame TCR alpha sharing in monozygotic twins but agreed with sharing between unrelated individuals.

The sample also formed part of further work on T cells expressing NK-cell markers. As that second paper reports: About eight donors provided sorted CD3+CD56+NKG2C+, CD3+CD56+NKG2C- and CD3+CD56-NKG2C+ T-cell subsets, whose TCR beta-chain repertoires were profiled. Of the eight sequenced donors, seven were found to be HCMV-seropositive and one was found to be HCMV-seronegative. To restrict sorting to alphabetaTCR-expressing T cells, an anti-gammadeltaTCR antibody was added in several experiments. In 5 to 7 donors, the dominant CD3+CD56+NKG2C+ clonotypes were found to rank among the top 10 CD8+ clonotypes and to make up roughly 1.0-8% of CD8+ T cells. Those dominant clonotypes were again the most abundant among CD3+CD56-NKG2C+ cells in a few donors, at about 28.3-65%. Whether the expanded NKG2C-expressing T cell clones were specific for HCMV antigens was left unclear. All eight donors whose samples were sequenced were randomly selected healthy volunteers, three of them men and five women. HCMV serostatus was determined by detecting HCMV-specific IgG in serum with a commercial ELISA kit. For five or six donors, bulk peripheral blood T-cell repertoires were also sequenced from unsorted PBMC. MIGEC was used to demultiplex reads and group reads by UMI, and MiTCR was used to assemble and quantify clonotypes. Only TCR cDNA sequences supported by at least two reads were kept to exclude erroneous sequences. The tcR package was used for downstream repertoire analysis, and clonotypes were matched across fractions by CDR3 nucleotide sequence plus V segment. VDJmatch was used to annotate antigen specificity against VDJdb, with one amino acid substitution allowed in CDR3.

Input material: PBMCs. The receptor was derived from a woman in her late teens or twenties in good health. Recombination connected TRBV5-6 to TRBJ1-1; no D gene can be assigned with confidence. The sequenced DNA is TGTGCCAGCAGCTTGGGTGAGAGGATGAACACTGAAGCTTTCTTT. This translates into CASSLGERMNTEAFF.